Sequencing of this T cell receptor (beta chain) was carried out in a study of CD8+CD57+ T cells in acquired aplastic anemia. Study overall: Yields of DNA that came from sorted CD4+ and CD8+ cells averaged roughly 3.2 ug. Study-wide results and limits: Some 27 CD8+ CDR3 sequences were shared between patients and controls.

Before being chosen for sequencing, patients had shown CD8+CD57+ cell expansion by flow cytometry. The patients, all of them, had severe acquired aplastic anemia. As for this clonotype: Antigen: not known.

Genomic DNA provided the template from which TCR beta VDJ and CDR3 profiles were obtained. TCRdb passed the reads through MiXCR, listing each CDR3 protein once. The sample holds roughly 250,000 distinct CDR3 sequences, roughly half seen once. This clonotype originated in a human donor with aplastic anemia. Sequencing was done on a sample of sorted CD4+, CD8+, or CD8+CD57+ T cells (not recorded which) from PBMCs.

The CDR3 reads CASSAGSAETQYF. The DNA for the CDR3 is TGTGCCAGTAGTGCCGGGTCGGCAGAGACCCAGTACTTC. The V call is TRBV19, the J call TRBJ2-5; D not certain. This CDR3 contains 13 residues. Per germline, CDR1 LNHDA and CDR2 SQIVND (reference sequence). V was shortened by 5 bases and J by 4 bases, with 11 bases between the two germline ends.